These T cell receptor beta chains were read from a single sample in a study of T cells in localized non-small cell lung cancer. The table came from immunoSEQ multiplex PCR; TCRdb's copy has only in-frame clones and leaves some out. The table includes about 33,000 clones, about four fifths detected once. The material was peripheral blood, obtained before any cancer treatment. These receptors were taken from a male donor aged 60 or over with stage III squamous cell lung carcinoma. CDR3s include the opening cysteine and the closing phenylalanine or tryptophan. D genes are given only for firm matches. The size entry is marked missing in some rows and otherwise reads once, few, many or a size class.

v_call	clone_size	j_call	d_call	cdr3_nt	cdr3_aa
TRBV5-8	.	TRBJ2-3	TRBD2	TGTGCCAGCAGCTTAGGGGCGGGAGCGCGGACAGATACGCAGTATTTT	CASSLGAGARTDTQYF
TRBV7-2	.	TRBJ2-1	.	TGTGCCAGCAGCTTAACCCAGGGCGCCTACAATGAGCAGTTCTTC	CASSLTQGAYNEQFF
TRBV5-6	.	TRBJ1-5	.	TGTGCCAGCAGCTTAGGAGTGGGGTTACAGCCCCAGCATTTT	CASSLGVGLQPQHF
TRBV4-3	.	TRBJ1-3	.	TGCGCCAGCAGCCAAGAGATAAGGAGGACAGTCTCTGGAAACACCATATATTTT	CASSQEIRRTVSGNTIYF
TRBV27	.	TRBJ2-2	.	TGTGCCAGCAGTTTATCCAGGGGCGCCGACACCGGGGAGCTGTTTTTT	CASSLSRGADTGELFF
TRBV9	.	TRBJ1-6	.	TGTGCCAGCAGCCCCGGGGACCGAAAGGGCCATTCACCCCTCCACTTT	CASSPGDRKGHSPLHF
TRBV18	.	TRBJ2-3	TRBD2	TGTGCCAGCTCCCCATTTAGCGGGAGAAACACAGATACGCAGTATTTT	CASSPFSGRNTDTQYF
TRBV7-2	.	TRBJ1-5	.	TGTGCCAGCAGCTTAGCGGGCCTAAGAGATCAGCCCCAGCATTTT	CASSLAGLRDQPQHF
TRBV6-5	few	TRBJ2-7	TRBD1	TGTGCCAGCAGTTACACACCGGGACAGGGGGGGGACGAGCAGTACTTC	CASSYTPGQGGDEQYF
TRBV7-2	.	TRBJ1-1	.	TGTGCCAGCAGCTTATATTCTCCGGGGTTGAACACTGAAGCTTTCTTT	CASSLYSPGLNTEAFF
TRBV4-3	.	TRBJ2-1	TRBD2	TGCGCCAGCAGCCAAGAAAGGGTCACTAGCGCGGATGAGCAGTTCTTC	CASSQERVTSADEQFF
TRBV6-1	.	TRBJ1-2	.	TGTGCCAGCAGTGACGGGGTGGGCGGTGGTCGCCCCTATGGCTACACCTTC	CASSDGVGGGRPYGYTF
TRBV27	.	TRBJ2-1	.	TGTGCCAGCAGTTTTGGACAGTACAATGAGCAGTTCTTC	CASSFGQYNEQFF
TRBV28	.	TRBJ2-7	TRBD2	TGTGCCAGCAGTTTGGGGACTAGCGGGAGCCGCGAGCAGTACTTC	CASSLGTSGSREQYF
TRBV7-6	.	TRBJ2-7	TRBD1	TGTGCCAGCAGCTTACTCGATTGGGACAGCGAGCAGTACTTC	CASSLLDWDSEQYF
TRBV28	.	TRBJ2-3	TRBD2	TGTGCCAGCAGCAGCGGGAGGTCAACAGATACGCAGTATTTT	CASSSGRSTDTQYF
TRBV29-1	.	TRBJ2-7	TRBD1	TGCAGCGTTGAGTTGACAGGGGGAGCCTACGAGCAGTACTTC	CSVELTGGAYEQYF
TRBV5-1	.	TRBJ2-7	.	TGCGCCAGCAGCTTGACACAGGAGAAATACGAGCAGTACTTC	CASSLTQEKYEQYF
TRBV20-1	.	TRBJ2-7	.	TGCAGTGCCCAAAGGTCCTACGAGCAGTACTTC	CSAQRSYEQYF
TRBV6-1	.	TRBJ2-1	TRBD2	TGTGCCAGCAGTGAGGGACTAGGGGCCTACAATGAGCAGTTCTTC	CASSEGLGAYNEQFF
TRBV7-3	.	TRBJ2-1	TRBD2	TGTGCCAGCAGCTTACTAGCGGGAGATATATATGAGCAGTTCTTC	CASSLLAGDIYEQFF
TRBV4-2	.	TRBJ2-5	TRBD2	TGTGCCAGCAGCCAATATCGGGAGGCCCTGGAGACCCAGTACTTC	CASSQYREALETQYF
TRBV7-9	.	TRBJ2-7	TRBD1	TGTGCCAGCGCAGACAGGGGGCCCTACGAGCAGTACTTC	CASADRGPYEQYF
TRBV18	.	TRBJ2-3	.	TGTGCCAGCTCACGTATTGGGGCAACAGATACGCAGTATTTT	CASSRIGATDTQYF
TRBV19	.	TRBJ2-4	TRBD2	TGTGCCAGTAGTCCCCAACACCCCCTTTCGTCTAGCGGGAGTTACATTCAGTACTTC	CASSPQHPLSSSGSYIQYF
TRBV2	once	TRBJ1-1	.	TGTGCCAGCAATATTCAGGGAAGCACTGAAGCTTTCTTT	CASNIQGSTEAFF
TRBV29-1	.	TRBJ2-2	.	TGCAGCGCCCGGAGGGGGTGGGAAACCGGGGAGCTGTTTTTT	CSARRGWETGELFF
TRBV28	.	TRBJ1-5	TRBD1	TGTGCCAGCCGGACAGGGGGCAATCAGCCCCAGCATTTT	CASRTGGNQPQHF
TRBV5-6	once	TRBJ2-5	.	TGTGCCAGCAGTTTTCAAGAGACCCGGTACTTC	CASSFQETRYF
TRBV7-2	.	TRBJ2-6	TRBD1	TGTGCCAGCAGCCCTATGGGACAGGGACTCGGCGGGGCCAACGTCCTGACTTTC	CASSPMGQGLGGANVLTF
TRBV28	.	TRBJ2-1	TRBD1	TGTGCCAGCAGTACCACGACAGGGCCGAGGTGGTATGAGCAGTTCTTC	CASSTTTGPRWYEQFF
TRBV5-6	.	TRBJ2-3	.	TGTGCCAGCAGCTTGAGCAGGGCTCCCACAGATACGCAGTATTTT	CASSLSRAPTDTQYF
TRBV25-1	.	TRBJ2-7	.	TGTGCCAGCGGACCCCACCGCGAGCAGTACTTC	CASGPHREQYF
TRBV9	.	TRBJ2-1	TRBD2	TGTGCCAGCAGCGTCTCTGGAACTAGCGGGGGATACTACAATGAGCAGTTCTTC	CASSVSGTSGGYYNEQFF
TRBV6-5	.	TRBJ1-4	.	TGTGCCAGCAGTTACTGGGGCAGGGCTGATGAAAAACTGTTTTTT	CASSYWGRADEKLFF
TRBV27	.	TRBJ2-7	.	TGTGCCAGCAGTTTACGGGTAGGGACGGACTACGAGCAGTACTTC	CASSLRVGTDYEQYF
TRBV19	once	TRBJ2-3	.	TGTGCCAGTAGTATAGGAGGTACTAGCACAGATACGCAGTATTTT	CASSIGGTSTDTQYF
TRBV10-3	.	TRBJ2-7	.	TGTGCCATCGGCGGGGGCCACGAGCAGTACTTC	CAIGGGHEQYF
TRBV7-8	.	TRBJ2-2	.	TGTGCCAGCAGCTTAGCGTCGCTAGGGGTGTTTAAGGGGGAGCTGTTTTTT	CASSLASLGVFKGELFF
TRBV5-1	.	TRBJ2-7	.	TGCGCCAGCAGCTTGGCTCAGCGGCCGGACGAGCAGTACTTC	CASSLAQRPDEQYF
TRBV5-1	.	TRBJ2-5	.	TGCGCCAGCGGTGGGGTAGAGGCAGAGACCCAGTACTTC	CASGGVEAETQYF
TRBV27	.	TRBJ2-5	.	TGTGCCAGCAGTGGGTGGGGAGAGACCCAGTACTTC	CASSGWGETQYF
TRBV5-1	.	TRBJ2-5	TRBD2	TGCGCCAGCAGAATGGGGGGGTCTCAAGAGACCCAGTACTTC	CASRMGGSQETQYF
TRBV2	.	TRBJ2-5	.	TGTGCCAGCAGTGAAAAGACCCAGTACTTC	CASSEKTQYF
TRBV27	.	TRBJ1-2	.	TGTGCCAGCAGTTTCTCGGGAAGGGGGGGTCATGGCTACACCTTC	CASSFSGRGGHGYTF
TRBV18	.	TRBJ2-2	.	TGTGCCAGCTCACCAGACATTTCAGGGATCGGGGAGCTGTTTTTT	CASSPDISGIGELFF
TRBV29-1	.	TRBJ1-4	TRBD1	TGCAGCGTTATTCCGACAGGGTCCCTTAATGAAAAACTGTTTTTT	CSVIPTGSLNEKLFF
TRBV7-9	.	TRBJ1-6	TRBD1	TGTGCCAGCAGCTTAGGAGAGACAGGGGGGTCACCCCTCCACTTT	CASSLGETGGSPLHF
TRBV11-3	.	TRBJ2-3	TRBD2	TGTGCCAGCAGCGTGGGGACTAGCGGGACTACAGATACGCAGTATTTT	CASSVGTSGTTDTQYF
TRBV2	few	TRBJ1-2	.	TGTGCCAGCAGGGAACAAGCAGGCTACACCTTC	CASREQAGYTF
TRBV19	.	TRBJ1-1	.	TGTGCCAGTAGTATAGAGGGCTTCATGAACACTGAAGCTTTCTTT	CASSIEGFMNTEAFF
TRBV5-1	.	TRBJ2-1	TRBD2	TGCGCCAGCAGCTTGGATGGGACTAGCAATGAGCAGTTCTTC	CASSLDGTSNEQFF